Below, 29 T cell receptor beta chains from the same sample are listed, as sequenced in a study of blood T cells in healthy people across ages. A second PCR of roughly 7 to 11 cycles used a sample-barcoded 5' primer and a J-beta primer mix. TCRdb independently ran MiXCR on the 5' RACE reads; one entry per CDR3 protein. The sample contains over a million distinct CDR3 sequences, more than 40% of which appear only once. Sequenced material: blood. The receptors were gathered from a woman aged 60-75 years in good health.

The chain is built from TRBV20-1 and TRBJ2-5, with 9 bases aligning to TRBD1. TRBJ2-7 explains the end of the DNA better; the J call may be wrong. Germline V gene sequence: CDR1 DFQATT, CDR2 SNEGSKA (reference sequence). The CDR3 spans 13 residues. The CDR3, as DNA: TGCAGTGCTGTCCGGGACAGGGACTACGAGCAGTACTTC. Translating gives CSAVRDRDYEQYF.

The chain uses TRBV7-9 and TRBJ2-5; 7 bases are shared with TRBD1. The end of the DNA is better explained by TRBJ2-7, so the J call may be wrong. This CDR3 is built from 15 residues. Germline V CDR1 and CDR2: SEHNR, FQNEAQ (reference sequence). The CDR3 loop reads CASSSQGPLSYEQYF. CDR3 DNA sequence: TGTGCCAGCAGCTCACAGGGGCCCCTGTCCTACGAGCAGTACTTC.

The chain employs TRBV5-1 and TRBJ2-1, with 9 bases fitting TRBD2. The DNA end is a closer match to TRBJ2-7, so the J assignment may be wrong. Germline lookup yields CDR1 SGHRS and CDR2 YFSETQ. The CDR3 is made up of 18 amino acids. CDR3 loop: CASSFLRLAAPSYNEQYF. The CDR3 nucleotides read TGCGCCAGCAGCTTTCTTCGACTAGCGGCACCTTCCTACAATGAGCAGTACTTC.

The J gene is TRBJ1-2, the V gene TRBV6-6, with 9 bases matching TRBD1. With V trimmed by 2 bases and J by 6 bases, 7 bases remained unmatched. Per the germline V gene, CDR1 is MNHNY and CDR2 is SVGAGI (reference sequence). This CDR3 has 15 amino acids. The CDR3 is CASSYNRGQENGYTF. The CDR3 DNA is TGTGCCAGCAGTTACAACAGGGGGCAGGAGAATGGCTACACCTTC.

This rearrangement joins TRBV11-2 to TRBJ2-1; TRBD1 might be the D (6 bases). CDR1 is SGHAT and CDR2 is FQNNGV in the germline V gene. Trimming removed 1 base from V and 5 bases from J, with 12 bases in between. The CDR3 covers 15 residues. Written as DNA, the CDR3 is TGTGCCAGCAGCTTAGGTAGGACAGACCACAATGAGCAGTTCTTC. Translation gives CASSLGRTDHNEQFF.

CDR3 sequence reads: CASSQRTTGLDEQFF. As DNA, the CDR3 is TGCGCCAGCAGCCAGAGAACGACAGGGCTGGATGAGCAGTTCTTC. The rearrangement links TRBV5-1 to TRBJ2-1; TRBD1 matches 7 bases. The CDR3 has 15 amino acids. V dropped 4 bases and J dropped 8; count of bases not matched to a gene: 12. The germline gives CDR1 SGHRS, CDR2 YFSETQ. The whole variable domain, remainder taken from reference TRBV5-1 and TRBJ2-1, is KAGVTQTPRYLIKTRGQQVTLSCSPISGHRSVSWYQQTPGQGLQFLFEYFSETQRNKGNFPGRFSGRQFSNSRSEMNVSTLELGDSALYLCASSQRTTGLDEQFFGPGTRLTVL.

This chain uses TRBV10-2 with TRBJ2-4; a weak D match, TRBD2 (5 bases). The V and J ends lost 2 bases and 9 bases respectively, with 17 bases between them. Germline V gene lookup returns CDR1 WSHSY and CDR2 SAAADI. This CDR3 comprises 15 residues. The CDR3 sequence is CASSESGLPVGIQYF. The CDR3 nucleotides read TGCGCCAGCAGTGAGAGCGGACTCCCCGTCGGCATTCAGTACTTC.

This rearrangement joins TRBV3-1 to TRBJ2-1; 8 bases are shared with TRBD2. V lost 1 base, J lost 7 bases, and 6 bases stayed unmatched. Germline lookup yields CDR1 LGHDT and CDR2 YNNKEL (reference sequence). The CDR3 extends over 15 amino acids. CDR3 coding DNA: TGTGCCAGCAGCCAAGGGGCTAGCGGGTGGAATGAGCAGTTCTTC. This codes for CASSQGASGWNEQFF.

V gene TRBV29-1 combines with J gene TRBJ1-4, with D possibly matching TRBD1 (5 bases). V was trimmed by 5 bases and J by 7 bases, leaving 11 bases between them. The CDR3 length is 12 residues. Per germline, CDR1 SQVTM and CDR2 ANQGSEA. CDR3: CSVQGSGEKLFF. CDR3 DNA sequence: TGCAGCGTTCAGGGCTCGGGTGAAAAACTGTTTTTT.

The chain employs TRBV12-3 or TRBV12-4 and TRBJ1-1; 7 nucleotides align to TRBD1. The CDR3 extends over 15 amino acids. The V and J ends lost 3 bases and 1 base, in that order; junction bases with no gene match: 5. CDR3 residues: CASSFPRGANTEAFF. DNA of the CDR3: TGTGCCAGCAGTTTCCCCAGGGGGGCGAACACTGAAGCTTTCTTT.

V usage is TRBV7-9 and J usage is TRBJ2-1, with D possibly being TRBD1 (5 bases). CDR1 is SEHNR, CDR2 FQNEAQ, per germline (reference sequence). With 1 base removed from V and 10 bases from J, the gap between germline ends came to 11 bases. The CDR3 sequence is 13 residues long. CDR3 coding DNA: TGTGCCAGCAGCTTAGGGTGGGGCCCAGAGCAGTTCTTC. Protein sequence: CASSLGWGPEQFF.

This clonotype was observed a few times. This chain uses TRBV10-3 with TRBJ2-4; D not resolved. The J call is in doubt because the DNA end fits TRBJ2-7 better. Germline CDR1 and CDR2: ENHRY and SYGVKD. The CDR3 extends over 11 amino acids. The CDR3 DNA sequence: TGTGCCATCGGGCAGGCCTACGAGCAGTACTTC. Protein: CAIGQAYEQYF.

The chain couples TRBV5-1 to TRBJ2-1; D gene uncertain. This CDR3 region has 15 residues. V was shortened by 7 bases and J by 8 bases, with 22 bases between the two germline ends. Germline V gene lookup returns CDR1 SGHRS and CDR2 YFSETQ. The CDR3 here is CASAVQIAGRHEQFF. CDR3 sequence (DNA): TGCGCCAGCGCCGTCCAAATCGCTGGCCGCCATGAGCAGTTCTTC. Based on the CDR3 plus reference TRBV5-1 and TRBJ2-1, the full variable domain is KAGVTQTPRYLIKTRGQQVTLSCSPISGHRSVSWYQQTPGQGLQFLFEYFSETQRNKGNFPGRFSGRQFSNSRSEMNVSTLELGDSALYLCASAVQIAGRHEQFFGPGTRLTVL.

Remarks on this clonotype: Germline is not matched at one junction end, which may reflect a read error. The chain is built from TRBV11-2 and TRBJ2-1; 11 bases agree with TRBD2. The J call may not be correct, given that the DNA end is closer to TRBJ2-7. The CDR3 has 15 residues. CDR1 is SGHAT and CDR2 is FQNNGV in the germline V gene. The CDR3 loop reads CAGSPVPSGRNEQYF. In DNA, the CDR3 is TGTGCCGGCAGCCCAGTACCTAGCGGGAGGAACGAGCAGTACTTC.

The chain combines TRBV27 with TRBJ2-4, with D tentatively TRBD1 (6 bases). The V and J ends lost 4 bases and 7 bases respectively, with 17 bases between them. The CDR3 runs to 15 residues. Germline CDR1 is MNHEY and CDR2 is SMNVEV (reference sequence). CDR3 sequence reads: CASSSILDRSNIQYF. The CDR3 nucleotides read TGTGCCAGCAGTTCGATACTCGACAGGTCCAACATTCAGTACTTC.

V and J are TRBV27 and TRBJ2-2, with D tentatively TRBD2 (6 bases). V was pared by 5 bases and J by 5 bases, with 18 bases between. This CDR3 contains 16 residues. Germline CDR1 reads MNHEY; CDR2 reads SMNVEV (reference sequence). CDR3 sequence (DNA): TGTGCCAGCAGTGCGGGACGGGGCCTTAGTACCGGGGAGCTGTTTTTT. The encoded protein is CASSAGRGLSTGELFF.

V gene TRBV3-1 combines with J gene TRBJ2-7; TRBD1 aligns across 7 bases. V gave up 4 bases and J gave up 5 bases; unmatched junction bases: 2. This CDR3 comprises 12 residues. The germline V gene has CDR1 LGHDT and CDR2 YNNKEL (reference sequence). For the CDR3, the DNA is TGTGCCAGCAGCCTAGGGGGCCACGAGCAGTACTTC. Its translation is CASSLGGHEQYF.

This rearrangement joins TRBV7-9 to TRBJ1-2; D gene ambiguous. The CDR3 is 13 residues long. V was pared by 7 bases and J by 4 bases, with 13 bases between. CDR1 SEHNR and CDR2 FQNEAQ come from the germline V gene (reference sequence). The CDR3 sequence is CASTARDAYGYTF. The CDR3 coding sequence is TGTGCCAGCACCGCCCGGGATGCCTATGGCTACACCTTC.

This clonotype was found a few times. The chain links TRBV24-1 to TRBJ2-1; D not certain. V was shortened by 3 bases and J by 0 bases, with 11 bases between the two germline ends. Germline V gene data show CDR1 as KGHDR and CDR2 as SFDVKD. This CDR3 is built from 16 residues. The CDR3 loop is CATSDTRLSSYNEQFF. In DNA, the CDR3 is TGTGCCACCAGTGATACGAGACTCAGCTCCTACAATGAGCAGTTCTTC.

This clonotype was observed a few times. The chain employs TRBV6-1 and TRBJ2-1, with TRBD2 identical over 11 bases. Germline V lookup: CDR1 MNHNS, CDR2 SASEGT. The trim removed 6 bases at V and 4 bases at J, leaving 17 bases unmatched. The CDR3 covers 19 residues. CDR3 region: CASRQEPQPGTSGYNEQFF. The CDR3 region has the DNA TGTGCCAGCAGGCAGGAACCGCAGCCAGGGACTAGCGGTTACAATGAGCAGTTCTTC.

Turning to this clonotype: A read error is likely, as this CDR3 ends without the conserved phenylalanine or tryptophan. The genes are TRBV12-3 or TRBV12-4 and TRBJ2-3; 7 nucleotides line up with TRBD1. This CDR3 has 15 residues. The V gene end was trimmed by 4 bases and the J gene end by 5 bases; junction bases not matched to a gene: 9. The CDR3 is CASSYETGNGDTQYS. In DNA form, the CDR3 reads TGTGCCAGCAGTTATGAGACAGGGAACGGAGATACGCAGTATTCT.

This clonotype was observed a few times. The chain links TRBV13 to TRBJ2-1, with D possibly matching TRBD1 (5 bases). The CDR3 has 13 amino acids. With 0 bases removed from V and 8 bases from J, the gap between germline ends came to 8 bases. CDR1 and CDR2 (germline): PRHDT, FYEKMQ (reference sequence). The CDR3 reads CASSLGRADEQFF. DNA of the CDR3: TGTGCCAGCAGCTTAGGCAGGGCTGATGAGCAGTTCTTC.

This sequence joins TRBV6-5 and TRBJ2-1; 7 nucleotides agree with TRBD2. With 4 bases clipped from V and 2 bases from J, the junction kept 5 bases outside the gene matches. CDR1 and CDR2 from the germline V gene are MNHEY and SVGAGI. This CDR3 spans 15 amino acids. The CDR3 nucleotides read TGTGCCAGCAGTTCGGGGGACTACCCCTACAATGAGCAGTTCTTC. Its protein is CASSSGDYPYNEQFF.

The chain joins TRBV25-1 to TRBJ1-4; the match to TRBD1 covers 10 bases. Germline trimming cut 8 bases from V and 6 bases from J; bases unmatched to any gene: 0. This CDR3 spans 12 amino acids. Germline CDR1 is MGHDK and CDR2 is SYGVNS. CDR3 in amino acids: CASGTGDEKLFF. CDR3 DNA: TGTGCCAGCGGGACAGGGGATGAAAAACTGTTTTTT.

A single count supports this clonotype. At one boundary the junction diverges from the germline segment, which might be a read error. CDR3 nucleotide sequence: TGTGCCGGCAGCCGCCTAGGAGTAGAGGCCAACGTCCTGACTTTC. Translated: CAGSRLGVEANVLTF. J is TRBJ2-6 and V is TRBV9; no clear D. This CDR3 contains 15 residues. The germline V gene has CDR1 SGDLS and CDR2 YYNGEE.

This clonotype has a handful of counts. The chain recombines TRBV2 with TRBJ2-4, with a possible D match to TRBD1 (6 bases). The DNA end lines up better with TRBJ2-7; the J call may be wrong. Germline CDR1 reads SNHLY; CDR2 reads FYNNEI. The CDR3 contains 12 residues. This chain's CDR3 is CASMGTTDEQYF. CDR3 bases: TGTGCCAGCATGGGGACAACTGACGAGCAGTACTTC.

The V call is TRBV6-1, the J call TRBJ2-4, with D maybe TRBD2 (6 bases). The germline CDR1 and CDR2 sequences are MNHNS and SASEGT. The length of the CDR3 is 16 residues. Trimming removed 3 bases from V and 3 bases from J, with 15 bases in between. Here the CDR3 reads CASSETPGGSKNIQYF. The CDR3 coding sequence is TGTGCCAGCAGTGAGACCCCCGGGGGTAGCAAAAACATTCAGTACTTC.

This clonotype showed up just a few times. This chain links TRBV5-1 with TRBJ2-3, with D perhaps TRBD2 (5 bases). CDR1 and CDR2 (germline): SGHRS, YFSETQ. CDR3 size: 14 residues. V lost 3 bases and J lost 1, with 9 bases in between. CDR3 in amino acids: CASSSAVGTDTQYF. CDR3 DNA sequence: TGCGCCAGCAGCTCAGCGGTAGGCACAGATACGCAGTATTTT.

V is TRBV5-1 and J is TRBJ2-3; the D is unclear. Germline lookup yields CDR1 SGHRS and CDR2 YFSETQ. The CDR3 runs to 14 residues. Trimming shortened V by 1 base and J by 0 bases, and 6 bases separated the two germline ends. The chain's CDR3 is CASSLYLSTDTQYF. The CDR3 DNA sequence: TGCGCCAGCAGCTTGTATCTCAGCACAGATACGCAGTATTTT.